This T cell receptor beta chain was identified in a study of identical twins. TCRdb independently ran MiXCR on the 5' RACE reads; one entry per CDR3 protein. This table has roughly 500,000 distinct CDR3 sequences, approximately 22% appearing once. This clonotype was seen only a few times. This CDR3 comprises 16 residues. Germline V CDR1 and CDR2: SGDLS, YYNGEE. V was pared by 4 bases and J by 4 bases, with 20 bases between. These records were also assigned to another study, of T cells expressing NK-cell markers.

This sequence joins TRBV9 and TRBJ1-1, with D maybe TRBD1 (5 bases). The clonotype originates from a woman aged 18-30 years in good health. Sequencing input: CD4+ T cells sorted from blood. CDR3 nucleotide sequence: TGTGCCAGCAGCCCCGCGGGGGAACTAAAGAGCACTGAAGCTTTCTTT. Amino acid sequence: CASSPAGELKSTEAFF.